This T cell receptor beta chain was sequenced during a study of T cells after yellow fever vaccination. Study background: Fractions with few cells were prepared using SMART-Seq v4 Ultra Low Input.

Germline CDR1 MNHNY, CDR2 SVGAGI (reference sequence). V lost 5 bases to trimming and J lost 0 bases, with 12 bases between them. This CDR3 contains 15 residues. Findings and limits, study-wide: A weaker but faster secondary response was observed, peaking on day 5 versus 15. Most clones from primary vaccination were detected again post-booster (roughly 96% CD4, 88% CD8).

Note on this clonotype: The antigen remains unidentified.

UMIs were added to TCR cDNA along with a universal primer site when it was made by 5'RACE template switching. TCRdb fed the 5' RACE reads into MiXCR, producing one record per CDR3 protein. The data hold some 240,000 distinct CDR3 sequences, with around 5.3% observed a single time. The receptor comes from a young man who received the YFV17D yellow fever vaccine. Sequencing was performed on CD4+ T cells sorted from PBMCs, taken on the day of the yellow fever booster vaccination. The chain uses TRBV6-6 and TRBJ2-3, with D perhaps TRBD2 (5 bases). The CDR3 spells CASSRTGTSTDTQYF. DNA for the CDR3: TGTGCCAGCAGTAGGACTGGTACTAGCACAGATACGCAGTATTTT.